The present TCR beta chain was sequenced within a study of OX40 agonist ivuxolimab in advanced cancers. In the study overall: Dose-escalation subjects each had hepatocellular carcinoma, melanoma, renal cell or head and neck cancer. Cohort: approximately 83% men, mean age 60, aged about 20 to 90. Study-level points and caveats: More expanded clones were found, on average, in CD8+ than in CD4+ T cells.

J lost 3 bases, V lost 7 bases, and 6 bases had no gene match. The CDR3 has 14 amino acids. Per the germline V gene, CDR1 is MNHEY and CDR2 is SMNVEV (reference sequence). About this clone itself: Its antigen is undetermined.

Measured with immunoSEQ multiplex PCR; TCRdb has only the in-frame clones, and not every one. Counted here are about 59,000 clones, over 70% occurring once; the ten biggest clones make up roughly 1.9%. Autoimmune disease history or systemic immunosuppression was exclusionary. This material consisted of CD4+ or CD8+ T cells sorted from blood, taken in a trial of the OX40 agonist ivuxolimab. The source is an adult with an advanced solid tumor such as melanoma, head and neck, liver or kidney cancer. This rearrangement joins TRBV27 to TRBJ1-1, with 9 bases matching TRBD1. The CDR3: CASTGQGLDTEAFF. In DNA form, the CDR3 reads TGTGCCAGCACCGGACAGGGGTTGGACACTGAAGCTTTCTTT.